This T cell receptor beta chain originates from a study of blood T cell repertoires in COVID-19. In germline, CDR1 is SEHNR, CDR2 FQNEAQ (reference sequence). V lost 5 bases and J lost 2, with 7 bases in between. The CDR3 covers 13 residues. Assay used: immunoSEQ multiplex PCR; TCRdb lists only in-frame clones, some missing. The profile covers around 61,000 clones, with 80% to 90% appearing a single time and more than 40% taken by the ten largest. V and J are TRBV7-9 and TRBJ1-3; D is unresolved. Sequencing input: peripheral blood. This TCR came from a woman in her sixties or seventies with COVID-19, enrolled during active disease. The CDR3 bases are TGTGCCAGCAGCCCCGGTGCTGGAAACACCATATATTTT. Protein sequence: CASSPGAGNTIYF.